These T cell receptor beta chains were read from a single sample in a study of T cell repertoires in cytomegalovirus infection. These TCRs are of unknown antigen specificity. Each CDR3 protein is one row after TCRdb ran MiXCR on the reads. Of under 450,000 distinct CDR3 sequences detected, about 34% appear once; the ten largest clones hold approximately 12%. The specimen comprised cultured PBMCs, sampled from culture after CMV antigen stimulation. These receptors came from a human donor in good health (CMV status not recorded). Some clones in this sample may be carry-over from other donors' samples. Each CDR3 is given with its conserved first and last residue. D genes are given only for firm matches. Size is stated for part of the rows, as once, few or many counts, or as a class when the clone is expanded.

V,J,size,D,CDR3,DNA
TRBV7-9,TRBJ1-1,NA,NA,CASSRGVLTEAFF,TGTGCCAGCAGTCGGGGGGTTCTAACTGAAGCTTTCTTT
TRBV6-4,TRBJ2-1,NA,NA,CASIGWDNEQFF,TGTGCCAGCATCGGGTGGGATAATGAGCAGTTCTTC
TRBV20-1,TRBJ1-1,NA,NA,CSAGPGNTEAFF,TGCAGTGCTGGCCCGGGGAACACTGAAGCTTTCTTT
TRBV19,TRBJ1-2,NA,NA,CASSILNRHHGYTF,TGTGCCAGTAGTATACTTAACAGGCACCATGGCTACACCTTC
TRBV7-6,TRBJ2-5,NA,NA,CASSATGGETQYF,TGTGCCAGCAGCGCTACAGGAGGCGAGACCCAGTACTTC
TRBV6-5,TRBJ2-2,NA,NA,CASSYSGGGSGELFF,TGTGCCAGCAGTTACTCGGGGGGAGGATCCGGGGAGCTGTTTTTT
TRBV5-6,TRBJ2-5,NA,NA,CASSPGTLPGETQYF,TGTGCCAGCAGCCCTGGGACGCTACCTGGGGAGACCCAGTACTTC
TRBV4-1,TRBJ1-1,NA,NA,CASSQVGGRAYTEAFF,TGCGCCAGCAGCCAAGTAGGTGGCAGAGCTTACACTGAAGCTTTCTTT
TRBV24-1,TRBJ2-2,NA,NA,CATSDHRRTGELFF,TGTGCCACCAGTGACCACAGAAGGACCGGGGAGCTGTTTTTT
TRBV29-1,TRBJ2-1,NA,TRBD2,CSDRLASYNEQFF,TGCAGCGATCGACTAGCGTCCTACAATGAGCAGTTCTTC
TRBV9,TRBJ2-3,NA,NA,CASSGLLSDTQYF,TGTGCCAGCAGCGGCCTCCTTTCAGATACGCAGTATTTT
TRBV6-2/TRBV6-3,TRBJ2-6,few,NA,CASSYRRDAELSGANVLTF,TGTGCCAGCAGTTACCGCCGGGACGCGGAACTCTCTGGGGCCAACGTCCTGACTTTC
TRBV7-6,TRBJ2-3,NA,TRBD1,CASSLEGAGDTQYF,TGTGCCAGCAGCTTAGAGGGGGCTGGAGATACGCAGTATTTT
TRBV7-2,TRBJ2-3,few,TRBD2,CASSLGNGLAGTDTQYF,TGTGCCAGCAGCTTAGGGAACGGGCTAGCGGGAACAGATACGCAGTATTTT
TRBV7-2,TRBJ2-3,many,TRBD2,CASSPWTSGSPDTQYF,TGTGCCAGCAGCCCATGGACTAGCGGGAGCCCAGATACGCAGTATTTT
TRBV11-2,TRBJ2-1,many,NA,CASSSRLIKLRPYNEQFF,TGTGCCAGCAGTTCCCGACTTATCAAACTAAGGCCCTACAATGAGCAGTTCTTC
TRBV28,TRBJ2-3,NA,TRBD2,CASSLYQAGVPDTQYF,TGTGCCAGCAGTTTGTATCAAGCGGGAGTCCCAGATACGCAGTATTTT
TRBV6-2/TRBV6-3,TRBJ2-1,once,NA,CASSYSGIEQFF,TGTGCCAGCAGTTACTCAGGGATTGAGCAGTTCTTC
TRBV27,TRBJ1-5,few,NA,CASSLSSRSNQPQHF,TGTGCCAGCAGTTTATCAAGTCGTAGCAATCAGCCCCAGCATTTT
TRBV7-2,TRBJ2-1,many,NA,CASSLSDGSYNEQFF,TGTGCCAGCAGCCTTAGCGATGGTTCCTACAATGAGCAGTTCTTC
TRBV7-8,TRBJ2-3,few,TRBD2,CASSLKRERTDTQYF,TGTGCCAGCAGCTTAAAGCGGGAGCGAACAGATACGCAGTATTTT
TRBV7-2,TRBJ2-1,few,NA,CASSLGVGLSYNEQFF,TGTGCCAGCAGCTTAGGTGTCGGCCTCTCCTACAATGAGCAGTTCTTC
TRBV5-4,TRBJ1-1,once,NA,CASSSRYRGGVDTEAFF,TGTGCCAGCAGCTCGAGATATAGAGGGGGAGTGGACACTGAAGCTTTCTTT